Below, 4 T cell receptor beta chains from the same sample are listed, as sequenced in a study of shared clonotypes between healthy human individuals. TCRdb's copy holds only in-frame clones and misses some; the assay was immunoSEQ multiplex PCR. Of over a million clones in the sample, roughly 95% were seen once. Sequencing was performed on naive CD4+ T cells sorted from blood. The subset was: CD45RA+ positively selected. Every receptor here comes from a man aged 30 to 45 in good health.

V is TRBV6-4 and J is TRBJ2-1, with TRBD1 matching 7 bases. Germline CDR1 reads MRHNA; CDR2 reads SNTAGT. V lost 8 bases and J lost 7; bases outside the gene matches: 14. CDR3 size: 15 residues. The CDR3 region is CASRAQGEVSNEQFF. For the CDR3, the DNA is TGTGCCAGCCGGGCCCAGGGGGAAGTTTCTAATGAGCAGTTCTTC.

The chain carries TRBV29-1 and TRBJ1-3, with D maybe TRBD1 (5 bases). V was pared by 4 bases and J by 1 base, with 11 bases between. The CDR3 totals 14 residues. CDR1 and CDR2 (germline): SQVTM, ANQGSEA. The CDR3 region is CSVVGGGSGNTIYF. The CDR3 DNA reads TGCAGCGTTGTGGGGGGGGGTTCTGGAAACACCATATATTTT.

This clone is a singleton in its sample. The CDR3 is CASTGTPYNEQFF. The CDR3 nucleotides are TGTGCCAGCACCGGGACCCCCTACAATGAGCAGTTCTTC. This sequence joins TRBV2 and TRBJ2-1; D is perhaps TRBD1 or TRBD2 (5 bases each). Germline V CDR1 and CDR2: SNHLY, FYNNEI. The germline V and J ends were trimmed by 7 bases and 2 bases, with 9 bases remaining between them. CDR3 length: 13 amino acids.

This clone appeared once. The V and J genes are TRBV5-1 and TRBJ2-7; D is unclear. This CDR3 comprises 14 residues. V was trimmed by 3 bases and J by 5 bases, leaving 15 bases between them. Looked up from germline, CDR1 is SGHRS and CDR2 is YFSETQ. CDR3 amino acids: CASSYNGPRNEQYF. In DNA form, the CDR3 reads TGCGCCAGCAGCTACAACGGGCCCCGGAACGAGCAGTACTTC. Supplemented by reference TRBV5-1 and TRBJ2-7, the full variable domain reads KAGVTQTPRYLIKTRGQQVTLSCSPISGHRSVSWYQQTPGQGLQFLFEYFSETQRNKGNFPGRFSGRQFSNSRSEMNVSTLELGDSALYLCASSYNGPRNEQYFGPGTRLTVT.